This is a list of T cell receptor beta chains from one sample in a study of follicular helper T cells after annual influenza vaccination. Profiled with immunoSEQ multiplex PCR; TCRdb holds only in-frame clones, not every one. This sample carries 9,000 to 10,000 clones, around 90% of them seen once, and the ten largest clones take 0.47%. This sample comprised CXCR5+ CD38- circulating T follicular helper cells from blood, obtained on the day of influenza vaccination. These receptor sequences come from an adult who received the influenza vaccine. Each CDR3 is given without its conserved first and last residue. D genes are given only for firm matches. A row's size may be missing; if present it is once, few, many or a size class.

clone_size,d_call,j_call,v_call,cdr3_aa
-,TRBD2,TRBJ2-3,TRBV5-1,ASSSISGGATDTQY
once,-,TRBJ1-1,TRBV11-2,ASSPEVNTEAF
-,TRBD1,TRBJ1-4,TRBV15,ATSPARTGGHEKLF
-,-,TRBJ2-7,TRBV18,ASSPYDRYEQY
-,-,TRBJ2-3,TRBV5-4,ASSLDSTRQY
-,-,TRBJ2-3,TRBV5-4,ASTPPAVDTQY
-,TRBD1,TRBJ2-3,TRBV25-1,ASSVGTGDIDTQY
once,-,TRBJ1-2,TRBV7-6,ASSLQGGFYGYT
-,-,TRBJ2-7,TRBV20-1,SASVGSEQY
-,-,TRBJ2-2,TRBV19,ASSIVQGREGGELF
-,-,TRBJ2-6,TRBV25-1,ASSLPGAAAGANVLT
-,-,TRBJ2-7,TRBV11-2,ASSLQAADYEQY
-,-,TRBJ2-7,TRBV7-8,ASSSQGYEGSYEQY
-,-,TRBJ1-4,TRBV16,ASSQGQAAYEKLF
-,-,TRBJ2-7,TRBV29-1,SVLTTYEQY
-,-,TRBJ2-2,TRBV2,ASKEVDNTGELF
-,-,TRBJ1-5,TRBV19,ASSRGSQFIGQPQH
-,TRBD1,TRBJ2-3,TRBV18,ASSPQGQRTDTQY
-,TRBD1,TRBJ1-6,TRBV5-4,ASSGGQPYNSPLH
few,-,TRBJ1-2,TRBV5-1,ASSLMQDRYGYT
-,-,TRBJ1-2,TRBV19,ASSIRRDRNYGYT
-,-,TRBJ1-2,TRBV4-1,ASSGSRVGYGYT
-,-,TRBJ2-3,TRBV19,ASSQTFYTDTQY
-,-,TRBJ1-6,TRBV6-5,ASSYGILNSPLH
-,TRBD2,TRBJ2-3,TRBV9,ASSDAGGPDTQY
-,-,TRBJ2-1,TRBV14,ASSQASSYNEQF
-,-,TRBJ1-1,TRBV5-1,ASSQIGQYTEAF
-,-,TRBJ2-1,TRBV10-3,AISPGAGEQF
-,TRBD1,TRBJ1-2,TRBV6-5,ASSPRGQGGGYT
once,-,TRBJ1-3,TRBV7-9,ASSPSGGASSGNTIY
-,-,TRBJ1-5,TRBV2,ASSELPGTHQPQH
-,-,TRBJ1-2,TRBV14,ASSQGAQYGYT
-,TRBD2,TRBJ2-1,TRBV4-3,ASSKSQRGGLGEQF
-,-,TRBJ1-3,TRBV5-6,ASSTTGLYDTIY
-,-,TRBJ2-5,TRBV6-1,ASQGGETQY
-,-,TRBJ2-7,TRBV6-5,ASSLSLDGYEQY
-,TRBD2,TRBJ2-2,TRBV29-1,SVEGAGGAGELF
-,-,TRBJ2-3,TRBV6-5,ASSYPETGTQY
few,TRBD1,TRBJ2-3,TRBV5-4,ASSADREDTQY
-,TRBD1,TRBJ1-6,TRBV19,ASRAWDRGLNSPLH
-,-,TRBJ1-1,TRBV28,ASSYPHRVEAF
-,-,TRBJ2-5,TRBV5-1,ASSLDRQETQY
-,TRBD2,TRBJ2-5,TRBV5-4,ASSISGTSTQTQY
once,TRBD1,TRBJ2-7,TRBV18,ASSYQGTGSLYEQY
-,TRBD2,TRBJ2-5,TRBV5-4,ASSYPRGGGLQETQY
-,TRBD1,TRBJ1-4,TRBV29-1,SVVGTGNEKLF
-,-,TRBJ1-1,TRBV2,ASSEGLGTEAF
-,TRBD1,TRBJ1-4,TRBV30,ALGQGEKLF
-,-,TRBJ1-2,TRBV11-2,ASSSPPGFGGYT
-,-,TRBJ1-3,TRBV4-3,ASSQDLGGGNTIY
-,-,TRBJ2-6,TRBV9,ASSAGRSSGANVLT